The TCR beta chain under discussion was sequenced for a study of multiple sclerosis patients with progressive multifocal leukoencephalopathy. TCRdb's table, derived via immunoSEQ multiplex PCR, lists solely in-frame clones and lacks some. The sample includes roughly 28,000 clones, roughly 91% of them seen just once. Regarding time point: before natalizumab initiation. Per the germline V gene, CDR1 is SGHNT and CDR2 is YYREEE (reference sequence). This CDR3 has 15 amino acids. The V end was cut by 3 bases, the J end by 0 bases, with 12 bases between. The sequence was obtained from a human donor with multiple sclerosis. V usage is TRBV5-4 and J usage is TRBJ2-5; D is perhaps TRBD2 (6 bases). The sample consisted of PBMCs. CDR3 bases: TGTGCCAGCAGCTGGGGTGGACTATACCAAGAGACCCAGTACTTC. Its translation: CASSWGGLYQETQYF. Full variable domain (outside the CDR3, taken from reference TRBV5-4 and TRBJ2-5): ETGVTQSPTHLIKTRGQQVTLRCSSQSGHNTVSWYQQALGQGPQFIFQYYREEENGRGNFPPRFSGLQFPNYSSELNVNALELDDSALYLCASSWGGLYQETQYFGPGTRLLVL.